This T cell receptor (beta chain) came from a study of monozygotic twins with inflammatory bowel disease (dated by TCRdb to between 2018 and 2020). For the study in its entirety: The full study comprised some 30 monozygotic twin pairs: nine German pairs (four IBD-concordant, five IBD-discordant) and 19 IBD-discordant Danish pairs. The search for disease-associated traits relied mainly on comparing, within discordant pairs, IBD patients with their genetically identical healthy co-twins. Each individual had, on average, about 151 000 unique TCRalpha sequences and 181 000 unique TCRbeta sequences available for analysis. What the research found in general, with its limitations: Background noise and inter-individual variability may have been introduced into the repertoires by the differing immunosuppressive treatments among patients. TCRbeta repertoire diversity, by inverse Simpson index, was decreased in IBD patients compared with their healthy co-twins. No single strong signal or clonotype linked to IBD turned up in the results, so the idea that one exists was not supported. Repertoire similarity did not differ between concordant and discordant twins, which could be due to limited statistical power. The analysis was unable to tell different T cell subtypes apart. IBD patients shared fewer clonotypes with other individuals than healthy twins did, most markedly in patients showing signs of disease activity.

From each donor, a roughly 2.5 ml peripheral blood sample was collected into PAXgene tubes and stored at -80 degrees C. Total RNA was isolated from whole blood with the PAXgene blood miRNA kit on an automated QIAcube, without T cell sorting. Peripheral blood from monozygotic twin pairs concordant or discordant for inflammatory bowel disease was subjected to deep TCRalpha and TCRbeta repertoire profiling with unique molecular barcoding. Smoking habits were recorded for all twin pairs, and each individual was classified as a current, former or never smoker. Library preparation used 5' RACE. The input for every TCR library was 3500 ng of total RNA. cDNA was synthesized with SMARTScribe reverse transcriptase in eight separate reactions per sample. During cDNA synthesis, unique molecular identifiers containing a 6-nucleotide sample barcode were introduced by template switching. Amplification of TCRalpha and TCRbeta cDNA involved two nested PCRs of 16 and 9 cycles, and each PCR was followed by bead purification. Before amplification, the cDNA was both treated with uracil DNA-glycosylase and purified with the QIAquick PCR purification kit. The second PCR added Illumina TruSeq-compatible adapters along with sample-specific barcodes. TapeStation and Qubit were used to check library quality and concentration, and 4 to 6 ng of each library went into the pool. The pooled libraries were sequenced with 2 x 100 bp reads and custom sequencing primers on an Illumina HiSeq2500 single-index Rapid Run. Under the source paper's analysis protocol: UMI-based consensus assembly with MiGEC version 1.2.6 was used to correct PCR and sequencing errors. MiXCR version 2.1.1 handled V(D)J alignment, clonotype assembly and CDR3 extraction. To normalise gene usage, clonotype sharing and MAIT/NKT TCR abundance, the top 1000, 10 000 and 20 000 clonotypes in each sample were analysed. Diversity was computed as the inverse Simpson index with the vegan R package after downsampling to 27 000 UMIs. Paired Mann-Whitney U tests on discordant twin pairs were used, with Benjamini-Hochberg multiple-testing correction. TCRdb reanalyzed the reads, keeping one entry per CDR3 protein sequence and omitting DNA. TCRdb, rather than the study authors, made the V and J calls. The sample table on file contains about 200,000 distinct CDR3 sequences. The top ten constitute about 8% of the sample.

Turning to this clonotype: Its recognized antigen is unknown.

Taken from cysteine to phenylalanine, the CDR3 has 13 residues. No nucleotide data were recorded. The chain joins TRBV12-3 or TRBV12-4 to TRBJ2-1; TCRdb reports TRBD1, a call that lacks DNA to check it against. The sample was blood. This clonotype was sampled from a human donor with ulcerative colitis or Crohn's disease, or a healthy co-twin of an affected twin (not recorded which). The CDR3: CASSSDRYNEQFF.